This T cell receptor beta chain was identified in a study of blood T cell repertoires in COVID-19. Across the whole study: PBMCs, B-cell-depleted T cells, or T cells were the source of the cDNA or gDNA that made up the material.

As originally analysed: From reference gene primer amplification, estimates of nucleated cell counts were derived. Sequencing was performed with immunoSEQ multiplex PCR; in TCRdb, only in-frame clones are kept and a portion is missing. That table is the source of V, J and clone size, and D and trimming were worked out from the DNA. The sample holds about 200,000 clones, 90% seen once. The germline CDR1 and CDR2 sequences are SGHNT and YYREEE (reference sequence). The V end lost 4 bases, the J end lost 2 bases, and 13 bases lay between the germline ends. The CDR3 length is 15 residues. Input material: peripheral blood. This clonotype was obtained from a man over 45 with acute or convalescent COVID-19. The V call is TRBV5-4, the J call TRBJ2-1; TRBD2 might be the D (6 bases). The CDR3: CASSPPGEAYNEQFF. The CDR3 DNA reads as TGTGCCAGCAGCCCGCCGGGGGAGGCCTACAATGAGCAGTTCTTC.